Each of the 22 T cell receptor beta chains below was sequenced from the same sample in a study of T cell responses to AZD1222 COVID-19 vaccine. TCRdb keeps only in-frame clones here, not all; method: immunoSEQ multiplex PCR. The data contain tens of thousands of clones, roughly 84% of them singletons. The source material was peripheral blood, sampled on day 0 of AZD1222 vaccination. Receptor source: an adult in good health.

About this clone itself: It is unclear where the CDR3 begins or ends on the DNA, so no DNA is shown, and the CDR3 is as TCRdb lists it. This chain joins TRBV9 and TRBJ1-1. Germline values: CDR1 SGDLS, CDR2 YYNGEE. 13 amino acids form the CDR3, both terminal residues included. CDR3 region: CASSVAGGTKVFF.

The V call is TRBV9, the J call TRBJ2-7, with 9 bases aligning to TRBD1. V shed 3 bases and J 5 bases; nucleotides not matched to a gene: 6. The germline gives CDR1 SGDLS, CDR2 YYNGEE. CDR3 length: 14 amino acids. Here the CDR3 DNA reads TGTGCCAGCAGCGCAACAGGGGGCGAGAACGAGCAGTACTTC. It is translated as CASSATGGENEQYF.

This rearrangement joins TRBV28 to TRBJ2-7, with 7 bases fitting TRBD2. V was clipped by 11 bases and J by 3 bases; unmatched bases: 13. Germline CDR1 MDHEN, CDR2 SYDVKM. The CDR3 length is 14 residues. CDR3 amino acids: CAALPASGSYEQYF. In nucleotides, the CDR3 is TGTGCCGCTCTTCCGGCTAGCGGCAGCTACGAGCAGTACTTC.

The rearrangement links TRBV6-5 to TRBJ1-6, with D unclear. CDR3 length: 12 residues. Germline-derived CDR1 and CDR2 are MNHEY and SVGAGI. Trimming stripped 5 bases from V and 10 bases from J, with 9 bases between. The CDR3: CASSPLDSPLHF. As DNA, the CDR3 is TGTGCCAGCAGTCCCCTTGACTCACCCCTCCACTTT.

The V call is TRBV10-3, the J call TRBJ2-7; 8 bases agree with TRBD1. V dropped 4 bases and J dropped 5; count of bases not matched to a gene: 7. The CDR3 covers 14 residues. Germline V gene sequence: CDR1 ENHRY, CDR2 SYGVKD. The DNA of the CDR3 is TGTGCCATCAGTGGGGGACAGGAAAACCACGAGCAGTACTTC. Translated: CAISGGQENHEQYF.

V gene TRBV12-3 or TRBV12-4 combines with J gene TRBJ1-2; D gene unclear. Between the trimmed V and J ends, which lost 6 bases and 1 base, there was a span of 9 bases. CDR3 size: 13 residues. The CDR3 protein is CASSPKVNYGYTF. Written as DNA, the CDR3 is TGTGCCAGCAGCCCGAAGGTTAACTATGGCTACACCTTC.

This clone came up a few times. The chain is built from TRBV2 and TRBJ2-1; D might be TRBD1 (7 bases). The CDR3 length is 12 residues. The germline V gene has CDR1 SNHLY and CDR2 FYNNEI. Between the trimmed V and J ends, which lost 7 bases and 7 bases, there was a span of 11 bases. The CDR3 protein is CASIQGRNEQFF. CDR3 in DNA: TGTGCCAGCATACAGGGGAGGAATGAGCAGTTCTTC.

This sequence joins TRBV19 and TRBJ1-2; 9 bases fit TRBD1. Per germline, CDR1 LNHDA and CDR2 SQIVND (reference sequence). Unmatched junction bases numbered 8, after V lost 6 bases and J lost 3 bases. This CDR3 is built from 15 residues. The CDR3 DNA is TGTGCCAGTAGCCTATTCCGACAGGGGGACTATGGCTACACCTTC. Translating it yields CASSLFRQGDYGYTF.

V is TRBV5-1 and J is TRBJ1-4, with TRBD1 matching over 9 bases. In germline, CDR1 is SGHRS, CDR2 YFSETQ. J gave up 8 bases and V 0 bases, and 5 bases lay outside the gene matches. This CDR3 has 15 amino acids. CDR3 sequence: CASSLGDREVEKLFF. The CDR3 nucleotides read TGCGCCAGCAGCTTGGGGGACAGGGAGGTAGAAAAACTGTTTTTT.

The V and J genes are TRBV19 and TRBJ1-6; the D is unclear. This CDR3 has 16 residues. The V and J ends lost 1 base and 1 base respectively, with 8 bases between them. From germline, CDR1 is LNHDA and CDR2 SQIVND (reference sequence). CDR3 protein: CASSIVGQSYNSPLHF. The DNA of the CDR3 is TGTGCCAGTAGTATAGTTGGGCAGTCCTATAATTCACCCCTCCACTTT.

The CDR3 sequence is CASSRREQSKNIQYF. The CDR3 coding sequence is TGTGCCAGTAGTAGAAGGGAACAGTCCAAAAACATTCAGTACTTC. The chain uses TRBV19 and TRBJ2-4; no clear D. Trimming stripped 4 bases from V and 2 bases from J, with 12 bases between. The CDR3 is made up of 15 amino acids. CDR1 and CDR2 from the germline V gene are LNHDA and SQIVND (reference sequence).

The chain links TRBV6-5 to TRBJ2-7; no definite D call. V gave up 2 bases and J gave up 2 bases, with 10 bases separating them. CDR3 length: 14 amino acids. Per germline, CDR1 MNHEY and CDR2 SVGAGI. The CDR3 loop reads CASSYRLDAYEQYF. CDR3 in DNA: TGTGCCAGCAGTTACCGTCTAGATGCCTACGAGCAGTACTTC.

This chain connects TRBV29-1 to TRBJ2-3; 7 positions match TRBD2. The trim removed 1 base at V and 7 bases at J, leaving 14 bases unmatched. The CDR3 has 16 amino acids. In germline, CDR1 is SQVTM, CDR2 ANQGSEA. The CDR3 sequence: CSVEGSGGLPLYTQYF. CDR3 nucleotide sequence: TGCAGCGTTGAAGGGTCCGGGGGACTACCCTTATATACGCAGTATTTT.

The genes are TRBV4-2 and TRBJ1-3; D gene ambiguous. The CDR3 is made up of 14 amino acids. The V and J ends lost 4 bases and 1 base respectively, with 8 bases between them. Per germline, CDR1 LGHNA and CDR2 YNFKEQ. CDR3 DNA: TGTGCCAGCAGCCTCCCGGGATCTGGAAACACCATATATTTT. This encodes CASSLPGSGNTIYF.

This sequence joins TRBV5-1 and TRBJ2-3; TRBD2 agrees at 11 bases. CDR1 SGHRS and CDR2 YFSETQ come from the germline V gene. There are 17 residues in the CDR3. With V trimmed by 0 bases and J by 2 bases, 5 bases remained unmatched. CDR3 DNA sequence: TGCGCCAGCAGCTTGGAGGGGACTAGCGGACCCACAGATACGCAGTATTTT. Translating it yields CASSLEGTSGPTDTQYF.

This clone was observed a handful of times. The rearrangement links TRBV4-1 to TRBJ2-7; D is unclear. CDR3 size: 17 residues. Germline V lookup: CDR1 MGHRA, CDR2 YSYEKL. The germline V and J ends were trimmed by 2 bases and 2 bases, with 19 bases remaining between them. The CDR3 protein is CASSQPQQAFFPYEQYF. The DNA of the CDR3 is TGCGCCAGCAGCCAACCCCAGCAGGCTTTCTTCCCCTACGAGCAGTACTTC.

The genes are TRBV27 and TRBJ2-7; 7 bases align to TRBD1. CDR1 is MNHEY and CDR2 is SMNVEV in the germline V gene (reference sequence). V was pared by 3 bases and J by 2 bases, with 4 bases of the junction left unmatched. The CDR3 loop spans 14 amino acids. The CDR3: CASSFQGDPYEQYF. The CDR3 DNA reads as TGTGCCAGCAGTTTCCAGGGGGATCCCTACGAGCAGTACTTC.

V usage is TRBV4-3 and J usage is TRBJ2-7; no clear D gene. The V end lost 2 bases, the J end lost 5 bases, and 22 bases lay between the germline ends. The V gene's germline CDR1 is LGHNA and CDR2 YSLEER. This CDR3 contains 17 residues. This CDR3 reads CASSQYYRGPPSDEQYF. CDR3 DNA sequence: TGCGCCAGCAGCCAATATTACAGAGGACCTCCGTCCGACGAGCAGTACTTC.

The V gene is TRBV4-1, the J gene TRBJ2-7; TRBD1 aligns across 7 bases. Trimming removed 1 base from V and 0 bases from J; junction bases left unmatched: 3. The CDR3 is 15 amino acids. CDR1 MGHRA and CDR2 YSYEKL come from the germline V gene. CDR3 residues: CASSQGTGLSYEQYF. The CDR3 bases are TGCGCCAGCAGCCAAGGGACAGGTCTCTCCTACGAGCAGTACTTC.

V usage is TRBV20-1 and J usage is TRBJ2-5; 7 nucleotides line up with TRBD2. Losses at the gene ends were 3 bases for V and 6 bases for J; bases not matched to a gene: 10. The CDR3 consists of 14 residues. Germline V gene sequence: CDR1 DFQATT, CDR2 SNEGSKA (reference sequence). The DNA for the CDR3 is TGCAGTGCTAGTAGGGCTAGCGGTGTGAAGACCCAGTACTTC. It encodes CSASRASGVKTQYF.

The V call is TRBV24-1, the J call TRBJ2-1; 8 bases line up with TRBD1. The CDR3 length is 14 residues. Germline trimming cut 4 bases from V and 8 bases from J; bases unmatched to any gene: 6. Germline values: CDR1 KGHDR, CDR2 SFDVKD. The DNA of the CDR3 is TGTGCCACCAGTGACTCTTTGACAGGGGATGAGCAGTTCTTC. Translating it yields CATSDSLTGDEQFF.

V and J are TRBV5-8 and TRBJ1-2; D uncertain. V was cut by 2 bases and J by 5 bases, with 4 bases left in between. This CDR3 has 11 amino acids. Germline values: CDR1 SGHTS, CDR2 YDEGEE. CDR3 coding DNA: TGTGCCAGCAGCTTCGGTTATGGCTACACCTTC. Translated: CASSFGYGYTF.